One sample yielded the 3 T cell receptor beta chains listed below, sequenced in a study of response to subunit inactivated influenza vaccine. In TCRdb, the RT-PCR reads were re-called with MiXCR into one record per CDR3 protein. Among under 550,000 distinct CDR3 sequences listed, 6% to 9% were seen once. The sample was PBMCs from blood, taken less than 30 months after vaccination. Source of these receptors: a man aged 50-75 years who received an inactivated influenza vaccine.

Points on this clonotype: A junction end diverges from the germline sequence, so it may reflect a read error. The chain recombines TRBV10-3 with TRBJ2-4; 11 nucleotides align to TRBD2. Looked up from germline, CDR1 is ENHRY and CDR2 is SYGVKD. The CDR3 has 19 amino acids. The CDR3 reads CTISFRASGGPSAKNIQYF. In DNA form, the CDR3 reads TGTACCATCAGTTTCAGGGCTAGCGGGGGGCCCTCAGCCAAAAACATTCAGTACTTC.

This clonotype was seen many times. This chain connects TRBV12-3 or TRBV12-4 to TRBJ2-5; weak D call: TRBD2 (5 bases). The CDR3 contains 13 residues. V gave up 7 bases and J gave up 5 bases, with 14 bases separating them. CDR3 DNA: TGTGCCAGCACCCGGGGTGGTGTGGAGACCCAGTACTTC. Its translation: CASTRGGVETQYF.

This CDR3 reads CASSRGSANEKLFF. DNA of the CDR3: TGTGCCAGCAGCCGGGGCTCAGCTAATGAAAAACTGTTTTTT. V gene TRBV14 combines with J gene TRBJ1-4, with TRBD1 as a possible D gene (5 bases). The germline V and J ends were trimmed by 4 bases and 3 bases, with 9 bases remaining between them. CDR1 is SGHDN and CDR2 is FVKESK in the germline V gene. CDR3 length equals 14 residues.